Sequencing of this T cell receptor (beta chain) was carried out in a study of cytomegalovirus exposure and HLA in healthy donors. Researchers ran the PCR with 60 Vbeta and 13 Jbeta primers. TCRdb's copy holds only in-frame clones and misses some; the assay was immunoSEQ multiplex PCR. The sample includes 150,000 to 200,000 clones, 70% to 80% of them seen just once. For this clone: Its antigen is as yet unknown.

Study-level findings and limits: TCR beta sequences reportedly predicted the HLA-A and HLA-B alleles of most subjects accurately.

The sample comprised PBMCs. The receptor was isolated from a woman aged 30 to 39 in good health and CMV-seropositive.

As DNA, the CDR3 is TGTGCCTGGAGTGTAGGGCGGGAGTATCAGGAGACCCAGTACTTC. Its translation is CAWSVGREYQETQYF. This chain links TRBV30 with TRBJ2-5; 7 bases line up with TRBD2. The germline V gene has CDR1 GTSNPN and CDR2 SVGIG (reference sequence). V lost 0 bases and J lost 5; bases outside the gene matches: 9. The CDR3 covers 15 residues.